The T cell receptor (beta chain) under discussion was sequenced for a study of regulatory T cells in long-lasting Graves disease (dated by TCRdb to the early 2020s). About the investigation overall: Newly diagnosed Graves' disease patients had taken antithyroid drugs for less than 3 months. A total of about 35 samples underwent TCR sequencing: about 13 from persistent and roughly 20 from newly diagnosed Graves' disease patients. Patients with persistent Graves' disease were compared with patients with newly diagnosed Graves' disease using TCR sequencing and RNA sequencing of peripheral blood. The study was registered as a clinical trial and conducted in China.

The paper's findings and limits, for the study overall: Persistent Graves' disease patients showed lower TCR Shannon entropy and fewer highly expanded clones than newly diagnosed patients, suggesting clonal expansion. Peripheral blood alone was examined, since thyroid tissue, which constituted the primary lesion, could not be accessed. Preferential use of TRBV28, TRBJ1-2 and TRBJ2-5 was observed in persistent disease, whereas TRBV20-1 and TRBJ2-1 were favored in newly diagnosed disease. Sequencing and analysis were restricted to the TCR beta chain. As a limitation, the authors acknowledged that the small sample size may reduce accuracy. Persistent patients shared more public clonotypes among themselves (over 2,500) than newly diagnosed patients did (approximately 870).

The method behind the library was multiplex PCR. TCRdb records Illumina HiSeq 4000 as the sequencer. CDR3 regions were amplified by Arm-PCR with iRepertoire HTBI primers to construct TCR beta libraries. Before sequencing, the PCR products went through gel purification. On the study's bioinformatics: A total of fewer than 65 TRBV and some 15 TRBJ segments were identified across samples and were used for gene usage analysis of CDR3 amino acid clonotypes. COPE and FqMerger were used to merge the filtered high-quality paired reads into contigs. BLAST was used to align contigs to IMGT TRBV, TRBD and TRBJ reference genes, and CDR3 was defined according to IMGT. Any clonotype with a frequency above 0.1% was counted as a highly expanded clone. Shannon entropy served as the measure of repertoire diversity, while the Gini coefficient captured V-J evenness. A clonotype was considered public if more than one individual shared it. The public reads were quality trimmed at Q25 with fastp and then assembled into clones with MiXCR by TCRdb, keeping productive beta chains. Every CDR3 protein is listed once, alongside the most common genes and DNA of its rows. The V and J calls shown here were made by TCRdb, not taken from the authors' results. This sample is represented by around 460,000 distinct CDR3 sequences; 12% to 15% of them were singletons. Clones ranked in the top ten supply roughly a sixth of the sample.

The cysteine opens and the phenylalanine closes a CDR3 of 16 amino acids. Kept here is only the CDR3 DNA, which spans 48 bases and is read in frame from base 1. The junction carries 14 bases between V and J, which are trimmed by 0 bases and 2 bases respectively. CDR1 and CDR2, per the germline V gene, are LGHNT and FRNRAP. This clonotype was found many times. Its antigen is still unknown. It has no much larger one-base neighbor in the sample; base qualities were not kept. The time point label corresponds to: newly diagnosed GD, antithyroid drugs for less than 3 months. RNA was extracted from PBMCs in TRIzol for both TCR sequencing and RNA sequencing. Graves' disease was diagnosed according to American Thyroid Association guidelines. Patients were recruited from an endocrinology department in Xi'an, China. Each patient gave 7.5 to 10 milliliters of peripheral blood, collected in an EDTA anticoagulant tube. Ficoll Paque Plus density gradient separation was used to isolate PBMCs, and no additional T cell sorting was done. An Agilent 2100 Bioanalyzer and agarose gel were used to assess RNA quality, and a NanoDrop 2000 was used to measure RNA concentration.

This sample was shared with a second study, whose subject was T cells in Graves' hyperthyroidism and ophthalmopathy. As that second study puts it: Stable Graves' hyperthyroidism was defined as the absence of progression to ophthalmopathy over 18 months of follow-up. The hyperthyroidism patients were between 18 and 65 years old and newly diagnosed, with a disease duration of less than 2 months. Exclusion was applied to patients with uncontrolled infections, other autoimmune diseases, pregnancy or lactation. Diagnoses relied on clinical symptoms, serum thyroxine and TRAb, thyroid ultrasound and orbital computed tomography. For the first round of RT-PCR on the TCR CDR3, the HTBI primer set was used together with the Qiagen OneStep RT-PCR kit. Most expanded thyroid clonotypes (frequency above 0.001) were also detected in blood, suggesting blood repertoires may reflect thyroid immune responses. A 13 V-J signature model separated ophthalmopathy from stable hyperthyroidism, with just over 85% sensitivity and roughly 82% specificity in cross-validation and 80%/75% in testing. In validation, the model predicted progression to ophthalmopathy with approximately 71% sensitivity and less than 80% specificity, a median of about six months before onset. To identify distinguishing TCR V-J signatures, a discovery cohort of 90 to 100 patients was used, comprising 43 with Graves' ophthalmopathy and 57 with stable Graves' hyperthyroidism. Prospective prediction of ophthalmopathy was tested in an independent validation cohort of 18 to 20 hyperthyroidism patients and 17 patients who later progressed to ophthalmopathy. The approximately 100 discovery patients were divided at random into training and test sets in a 7:3 ratio. In addition, the study compared T-cell repertoires in thyroid tissue and in blood from about 6 Graves' hyperthyroidism patients. Following sampling, methimazole starting at 30 mg daily was given to hyperthyroidism patients, and high-dose intravenous methylprednisolone was given to ophthalmopathy patients. The libraries were constructed in a second round of multiplex PCR and then size-selected and purified. Paired-end sequencing of the libraries was performed with 100 bp reads on an Illumina HiSeq2000. SOAPnuke was used to process the raw data, with reads discarded if the reads contained adapters or uncalled bases, had a mean Phred below 15, or lacked an exact constant-primer or identifier match. High-quality paired reads were merged with COPE v1.2.5, and unique nucleotide sequences were defined as clonotypes. MiTCR v1.1 was used to align clonotypes to the IMGT TRBV, TRBD and TRBJ reference segments. Analysis was restricted to V-J combinations with a frequency above 0.0001, which covered approximately 99% of repertoires. The TCS score was defined as F50 (clonal expansion) divided by E x V (chaos), with BLOSUM62-based TCRdist calculated between CDR3 peptides within each V-J. Welch's t-statistics and random forest reduced around 550 V-J features to 13, which were used in a naive Bayes classifier (R e1071). Sample size was not statistically predetermined, and blinding of investigators to group allocation was not performed. The paper describes TCR Vbeta CDR3 sequencing of roughly 130 peripheral blood samples, made up of some 42 ophthalmopathy patients, 70 to 75 hyperthyroidism patients and some 17 progressor patients.

The chain is encoded by TRBV12-5 joined to TRBJ2-7; the D gene is unclear. This TCR was sampled from a woman aged 50 to 60 with Graves disease. Donor details come from another sample of the same person, matched by shared clones. Here the sequenced sample was peripheral blood mononuclear cells (PBMCs), taken at new diagnosis, from a patient treated with antithyroid drugs. In nucleotides, the sequence is TGTGCTAGTGGTTTGGTTTTGGTCTCACGAACCTACGAGCAGTACTTC. This encodes CASGLVLVSRTYEQYF.